The T cell receptor beta chain described here comes from a study of T cell changes during pregnancy in multiple sclerosis. Germline V gives CDR1 SGHNT, CDR2 YYREEE (reference sequence). J lost 4 bases, V lost 5 bases, and 6 bases had no gene match. The CDR3 loop spans 14 amino acids. The method was immunoSEQ multiplex PCR; TCRdb's version includes in-frame clones alone and lacks a portion of them. The repertoire holds under 40,000 clones, with 90% to 95% as singletons. The TCR was taken from a female donor with multiple sclerosis, enrolled in a pregnancy study. The specimen was CD8+ T cells from peripheral blood mononuclear cells, collected in the third trimester of pregnancy. The chain couples TRBV5-4 to TRBJ2-3, with 8 nucleotides matching TRBD1. CDR3 protein: CASSQTGVADTQYF. In nucleotides, the CDR3 is TGTGCCAGCAGTCAGACAGGGGTGGCAGATACGCAGTATTTT. Full variable domain (rest looked up from reference TRBV5-4 and TRBJ2-3): ETGVTQSPTHLIKTRGQQVTLRCSSQSGHNTVSWYQQALGQGPQFIFQYYREEENGRGNFPPRFSGLQFPNYSSELNVNALELDDSALYLCASSQTGVADTQYFGPGTRLTVL.